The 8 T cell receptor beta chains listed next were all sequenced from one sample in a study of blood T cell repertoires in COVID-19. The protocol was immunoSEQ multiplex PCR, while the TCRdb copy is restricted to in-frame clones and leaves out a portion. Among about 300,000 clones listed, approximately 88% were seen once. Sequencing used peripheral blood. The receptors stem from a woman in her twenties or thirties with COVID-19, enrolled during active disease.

CDR3 in DNA: TGTGCCAGCAGCTCAGGACAGGGGAGGGTCTATGGCTACACCTTC. Protein sequence: CASSSGQGRVYGYTF. The V gene is TRBV5-4, the J gene TRBJ1-2; 9 bases match TRBD1. Looked up from germline, CDR1 is SGHNT and CDR2 is YYREEE (reference sequence). The CDR3 is 15 residues long. J lost 4 bases, V lost 3 bases, and 7 bases had no gene match.

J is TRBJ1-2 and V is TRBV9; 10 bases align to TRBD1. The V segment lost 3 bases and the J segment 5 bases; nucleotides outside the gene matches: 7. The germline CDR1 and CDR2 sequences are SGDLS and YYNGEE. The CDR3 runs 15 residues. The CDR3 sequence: CASSDGTGVWYGYTF. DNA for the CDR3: TGTGCCAGCAGCGACGGGACAGGGGTGTGGTATGGCTACACCTTC.

CDR3 loop: CASSQSSLNTEAFF. In DNA form, the CDR3 reads TGTGCCAGCTCCCAGTCCTCCTTGAACACTGAAGCTTTCTTT. The V call is TRBV18, the J call TRBJ1-1; D gene unclear. The germline gives CDR1 KGHSH, CDR2 LQKENI. CDR3 length equals 14 residues. V was trimmed by 6 bases and J by 0 bases, leaving 11 bases between them.

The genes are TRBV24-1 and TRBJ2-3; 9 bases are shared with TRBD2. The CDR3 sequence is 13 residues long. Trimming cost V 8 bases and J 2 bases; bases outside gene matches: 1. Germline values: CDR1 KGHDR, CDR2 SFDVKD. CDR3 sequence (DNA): TGTGCCACCACTAGCGGGAACACAGATACGCAGTATTTT. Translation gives CATTSGNTDTQYF.

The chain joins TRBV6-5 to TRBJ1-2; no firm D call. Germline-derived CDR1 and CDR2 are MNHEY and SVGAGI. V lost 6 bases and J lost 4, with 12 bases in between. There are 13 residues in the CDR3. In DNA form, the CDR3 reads TGTGCCAGCAGCGCGGCCGGCCGCTATGGCTACACCTTC. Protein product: CASSAAGRYGYTF.

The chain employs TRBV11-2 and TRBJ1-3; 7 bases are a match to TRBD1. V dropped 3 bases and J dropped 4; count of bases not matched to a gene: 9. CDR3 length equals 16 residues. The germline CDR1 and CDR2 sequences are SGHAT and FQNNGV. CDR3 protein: CASSFGTGVAGNTIYF. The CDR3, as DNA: TGTGCCAGCAGCTTTGGTACAGGGGTCGCCGGAAACACCATATATTTT.

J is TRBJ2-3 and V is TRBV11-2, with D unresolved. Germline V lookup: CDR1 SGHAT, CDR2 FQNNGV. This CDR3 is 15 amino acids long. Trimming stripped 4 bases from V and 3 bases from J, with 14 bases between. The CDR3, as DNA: TGTGCCAGCAGCTCCTCAGGAATATCGACAGATACGCAGTATTTT. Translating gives CASSSSGISTDTQYF. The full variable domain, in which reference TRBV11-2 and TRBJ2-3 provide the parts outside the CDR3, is EAGVAQSPRYKIIEKRQSVAFWCNPISGHATLYWYQQILGQGPKLLIQFQNNGVVDDSQLPKDRFSAERLKGVDSTLKIQPAKLEDSAVYLCASSSSGISTDTQYFGPGTRLTVL.

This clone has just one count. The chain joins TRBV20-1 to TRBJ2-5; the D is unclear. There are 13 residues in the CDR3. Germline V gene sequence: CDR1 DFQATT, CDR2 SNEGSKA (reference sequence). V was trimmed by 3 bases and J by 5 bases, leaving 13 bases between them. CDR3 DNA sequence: TGCAGTGCTAGTCCATTTTACAAGGAGACCCAGTACTTC. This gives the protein CSASPFYKETQYF.